This is a list of T cell receptor beta chains from one sample in a study of blood T cell repertoires in COVID-19. This table comes from immunoSEQ multiplex PCR, and its TCRdb copy is limited to in-frame clones, with some not included. The table shows about 210,000 clones, with about nine tenths occurring only once. Sequenced input: peripheral blood. The receptors derive from a woman aged 35 to 49 with acute or convalescent COVID-19. The CDR3 runs from the conserved cysteine through the conserved F or W. The D gene is left open where the match is weak. A row's size may be missing; if present it is once, few, many or a size class.

TRBJ2-2 | - | TRBD2 | TRBV29-1 | CSVAVRGANTGELFF | TGCAGCGTTGCAGTGCGGGGGGCTAACACCGGGGAGCTGTTTTTT
TRBJ2-3 | few | - | TRBV9 | CASSFHTDTQYF | TGTGCCAGCAGCTTCCACACAGATACGCAGTATTTT
TRBJ1-5 | - | - | TRBV19 | CASSMGGHTVQPQHF | TGTGCCAGTAGTATGGGAGGACATACCGTCCAGCCCCAGCATTTT
TRBJ1-5 | - | TRBD1 | TRBV18 | CASSPDRIGGGFQHF | TGTGCCAGCTCACCGGACAGGATCGGGGGAGGTTTCCAGCATTTT
TRBJ2-3 | once | - | TRBV6-2/TRBV6-3 | CASSYSVQGSFDTQYF | TGTGCCAGCAGTTACTCGGTCCAGGGTTCCTTCGATACGCAGTATTTT
TRBJ1-6 | - | - | TRBV19 | CASSIPFDSPLHF | TGTGCCAGTAGTATCCCCTTCGATTCACCCCTCCACTTT
TRBJ2-6 | - | - | TRBV5-4 | CASSLGGSGANVLTF | TGTGCCAGCAGCTTAGGGGGCTCTGGGGCCAACGTCCTGACTTTC
TRBJ2-3 | - | TRBD2 | TRBV9 | CASSALSGGAADTQYF | TGTGCCAGCAGCGCCCTAAGCGGGGGGGCCGCGGATACGCAGTATTTT
TRBJ2-5 | - | TRBD2 | TRBV19 | CASNYRRGNQETQYF | TGTGCCAGTAACTACCGGCGGGGGAACCAAGAGACCCAGTACTTC
TRBJ1-2 | - | TRBD1 | TRBV4-2 | CASSQDLTGARANYGYTF | TGTGCCAGCAGCCAAGATCTCACAGGGGCTCGAGCTAACTATGGCTACACCTTC
TRBJ1-1 | - | - | TRBV9 | CASSVAGFPNTEAFF | TGTGCCAGCAGCGTAGCCGGGTTTCCGAACACTGAAGCTTTCTTT
TRBJ2-6 | - | - | TRBV5-1 | CASSLGQYSGANVLTF | TGCGCCAGCAGCTTGGGACAGTACTCTGGGGCCAACGTCCTGACTTTC
TRBJ2-3 | - | - | TRBV20-1 | CSATGTDTQYF | TGCAGTGCCACAGGGACAGATACGCAGTATTTT
TRBJ2-3 | - | TRBD2 | TRBV5-1 | CASSRRTSGGALTDTQYF | TGCGCCAGCAGCCGGAGGACTAGCGGGGGGGCACTCACAGATACGCAGTATTTT
TRBJ2-1 | - | TRBD2 | TRBV12-5 | CASGLVPDGAGGPDEQFF | TGTGCTAGTGGTTTGGTACCCGACGGAGCGGGGGGTCCGGATGAGCAGTTCTTC
TRBJ1-2 | once | - | TRBV29-1 | CSVEAFEGLRGGNYGYTF | TGCAGCGTTGAAGCTTTCGAGGGACTCCGGGGCGGCAACTATGGCTACACCTTC
TRBJ2-1 | - | TRBD2 | TRBV19 | CASSRTGLAGPPYNEQFF | TGTGCCAGTAGCCGAACGGGACTAGCGGGGCCCCCCTACAATGAGCAGTTCTTC
TRBJ2-3 | - | - | TRBV6-5 | CASATRGSRTDTQYF | TGTGCCAGCGCAACCCGGGGGTCCAGGACAGATACGCAGTATTTT
TRBJ1-2 | - | - | TRBV4-2 | CASSPSDSTNYGYTF | TGTGCCAGCAGCCCTTCGGACTCGACTAACTATGGCTACACCTTC
TRBJ1-5 | - | - | TRBV5-6 | CASSLTVGLNQPQHF | TGTGCCAGCAGCTTGACGGTCGGACTAAATCAGCCCCAGCATTTT
TRBJ1-1 | - | - | TRBV11-2 | CASSFPGQKIHTEAFF | TGTGCCAGCAGCTTCCCCGGACAGAAGATTCACACTGAAGCTTTCTTT
TRBJ1-5 | - | TRBD1 | TRBV5-6 | CASSGQGDGSQHF | TGTGCCAGCAGCGGACAGGGAGATGGGTCCCAGCATTTT
TRBJ1-2 | - | - | TRBV30 | CAWLYGLRANYGYTF | TGTGCCTGGCTATATGGGCTTAGAGCTAACTATGGCTACACCTTC
TRBJ1-6 | - | - | TRBV9 | CASSVGRDSYNSPLHF | TGTGCCAGCAGCGTAGGGAGGGACTCCTATAATTCACCCCTCCACTTT
TRBJ1-1 | - | - | TRBV5-1 | CASSIVLNTEAFF | TGCGCCAGCAGTATAGTGTTGAACACTGAAGCTTTCTTT
TRBJ1-2 | - | - | TRBV10-3 | CAISERDTGLGYTF | TGTGCCATCAGTGAACGGGACACCGGGCTAGGCTACACCTTC
TRBJ1-1 | - | TRBD1 | TRBV3-1/TRBV3-2 | CASSPPRTGGVPAFF | TGTGCCAGCAGCCCTCCACGCACAGGGGGCGTGCCAGCTTTCTTT
TRBJ1-2 | - | TRBD1 | TRBV5-4 | CASSWDLTGAYGYTF | TGTGCCAGCAGCTGGGACTTGACAGGGGCCTATGGCTACACCTTC
TRBJ2-3 | - | TRBD1 | TRBV11-2 | CASSSTGTGGRDTQYF | TGTGCCAGCAGCTCAACCGGGACAGGGGGCAGGGATACGCAGTATTTT
TRBJ1-6 | - | TRBD1 | TRBV4-1 | CASSQVDRGNSPLHF | TGCGCCAGCAGCCAGGTAGACAGGGGTAATTCACCCCTCCACTTT
TRBJ1-3 | - | TRBD1 | TRBV19 | CASGATWTGGNTIYF | TGTGCCAGTGGGGCGACTTGGACAGGGGGAAACACCATATATTTT
TRBJ1-1 | - | - | TRBV20-1 | CSAPSDLEAFF | TGCAGTGCGCCGAGCGACCTTGAAGCTTTCTTT
TRBJ1-4 | - | - | TRBV7-3 | CASSLTAVNEKLFF | TGTGCCAGCAGCTTGACTGCAGTTAATGAAAAACTGTTTTTT
TRBJ1-2 | - | TRBD1 | TRBV11-2 | CASSLVQGGGYTF | TGTGCCAGCAGCTTAGTTCAGGGGGGTGGCTACACCTTC
TRBJ1-3 | - | TRBD1 | TRBV19 | CASSTRQGDTIYF | TGTGCCAGTAGTACCCGACAGGGCGACACCATATATTTT
TRBJ2-3 | - | TRBD2 | TRBV5-1 | CASSYGLAGVAVDTQYF | TGCGCCAGCAGCTATGGCCTCGCGGGGGTAGCGGTGGATACGCAGTATTTT
TRBJ1-2 | - | TRBD1 | TRBV2 | CASTNPQGVYGYTF | TGTGCCAGCACCAACCCACAGGGGGTGTATGGCTACACCTTC
TRBJ1-2 | - | - | TRBV5-1 | CASSSGDYYGYTF | TGCGCCAGCAGCTCAGGGGATTACTATGGCTACACCTTC
TRBJ1-1 | - | - | TRBV12-3/TRBV12-4 | CASRLREAFF | TGTGCCAGCAGACTTAGAGAAGCTTTCTTT
TRBJ2-3 | - | - | TRBV9 | CASTGDTTDTQYF | TGTGCCAGCACAGGGGACACCACAGATACGCAGTATTTT
TRBJ2-5 | - | TRBD2 | TRBV6-5 | CASSRSGGTLETQYF | TGTGCCAGCAGTCGTAGCGGGGGGACCCTAGAGACCCAGTACTTC
TRBJ2-1 | - | - | TRBV20-1 | CSAKTSNEQFF | TGCAGTGCCAAGACTAGTAATGAGCAGTTCTTC
TRBJ1-2 | - | - | TRBV12-5 | CASGPSGGVNYGYTF | TGTGCTAGTGGTCCCTCGGGCGGGGTGAACTATGGCTACACCTTC
TRBJ2-3 | once | - | TRBV6-4 | CASSGQGTDTQYF | TGTGCCAGCAGTGGCCAGGGGACAGATACGCAGTATTTT
TRBJ1-5 | - | - | TRBV19 | CASSIGQILNQPQHF | TGTGCCAGTAGTATAGGCCAGATCCTCAATCAGCCCCAGCATTTT
TRBJ1-1 | - | - | TRBV19 | CASSMSLDRNTEAFF | TGTGCCAGTAGTATGTCCCTGGACAGGAACACTGAAGCTTTCTTT
TRBJ1-1 | - | TRBD1 | TRBV2 | CASRTGENTEAFF | TGTGCCAGCCGTACAGGGGAGAACACTGAAGCTTTCTTT